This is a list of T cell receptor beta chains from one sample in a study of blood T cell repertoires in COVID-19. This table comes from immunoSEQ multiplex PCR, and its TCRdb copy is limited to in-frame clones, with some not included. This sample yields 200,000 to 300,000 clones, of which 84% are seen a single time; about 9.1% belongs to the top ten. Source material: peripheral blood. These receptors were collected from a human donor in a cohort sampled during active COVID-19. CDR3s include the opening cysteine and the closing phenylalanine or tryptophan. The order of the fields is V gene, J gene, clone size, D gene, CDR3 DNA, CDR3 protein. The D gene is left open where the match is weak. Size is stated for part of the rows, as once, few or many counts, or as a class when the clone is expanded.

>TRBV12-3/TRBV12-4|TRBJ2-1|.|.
TGTGCCAGCAGTTTCGGACATGGGAATGAGCAGTTCTTC
CASSFGHGNEQFF
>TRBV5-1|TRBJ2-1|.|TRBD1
TGCGCCAGCAGCTCGAGGGGGCGAGGCAATGAGCAGTTCTTC
CASSSRGRGNEQFF
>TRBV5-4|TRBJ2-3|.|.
TGTGCCAGCAGCTTAGTGGGGGCTAGCCGATCAAAGGATACGCAGTATTTT
CASSLVGASRSKDTQYF
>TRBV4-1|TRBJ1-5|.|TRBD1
TGCGCCAGCAGCCAAAACGGAGTGGCAGGGGGTGATAGTCAGCCCCAGCATTTT
CASSQNGVAGGDSQPQHF
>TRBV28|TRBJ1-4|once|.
TGTGCCAGCAGTTCTTCCGAAAAACTGTTTTTT
CASSSSEKLFF
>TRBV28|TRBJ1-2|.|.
TGTGCCAGCAAGGCAGGAACTAACTATGGCTACACCTTC
CASKAGTNYGYTF
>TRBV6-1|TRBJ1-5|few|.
TGTGCCAGCAGTGACAGGGGATATCAGCCCCAGCATTTT
CASSDRGYQPQHF
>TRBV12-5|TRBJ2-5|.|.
TGTGCTAGTGGTTTGGTACTGGGGACACCCCAAGAGACCCAGTACTTC
CASGLVLGTPQETQYF
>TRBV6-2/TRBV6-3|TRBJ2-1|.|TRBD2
TGTGCCAGCAGTTACCTCATAACTAGCGGGGGGGCCAGCCATGAGCAGTTCTTC
CASSYLITSGGASHEQFF
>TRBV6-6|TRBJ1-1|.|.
TGTGCCAGCATCATCAGGGGAACTGAAGCTTTCTTT
CASIIRGTEAFF
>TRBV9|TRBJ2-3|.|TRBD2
TGTGCCAGCAGCGTTGGCTTCAGGGGGACTAGCGGGAATACGCAGTATTTT
CASSVGFRGTSGNTQYF
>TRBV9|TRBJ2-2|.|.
TGTGCCAGCAGCGTAGTGGCATTTGCTCAGAACACCGGGGAGCTGTTTTTT
CASSVVAFAQNTGELFF
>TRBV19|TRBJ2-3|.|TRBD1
TGTGCCAGTAGAGACAGGGGTGGTCCAGATACGCAGTATTTT
CASRDRGGPDTQYF
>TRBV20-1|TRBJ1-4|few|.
TGCAGTGCTAGAGATCCCACAGGGTTATCTTTT
CSARDPTGLSF
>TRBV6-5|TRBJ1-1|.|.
TGTGCCAGCACAAGACAGGTTGAGACTGAAGCTTTCTTT
CASTRQVETEAFF
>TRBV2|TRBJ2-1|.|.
TGTGCCAGCAGTGAGGCGGGCGCACCCTACAATGAGCAGTTCTTC
CASSEAGAPYNEQFF
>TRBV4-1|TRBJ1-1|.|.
TGCGCCAGCAGCCAAGTTTTTTCGGCAGGAAGGATGAACACTGAAGCTTTCTTT
CASSQVFSAGRMNTEAFF
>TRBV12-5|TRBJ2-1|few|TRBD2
TGTGCTAGTGCCGTGGGGGGTGGGCGCGGGAGGGCCTACAATGAGCAGTTCTTC
CASAVGGGRGRAYNEQFF
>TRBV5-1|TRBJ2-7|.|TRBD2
TGCGCCAGCAGGGGAGGGGTTTTCTACGAGCAGTACTTC
CASRGGVFYEQYF
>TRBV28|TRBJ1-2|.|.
TGTGCCAGCAGTTTAATTAACAGGGCCAACTATGGCTACACCTTC
CASSLINRANYGYTF
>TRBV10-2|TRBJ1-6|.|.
TGCGCCAGCAGTGGGGCAGGGCATAATTCACCCCTCCACTTT
CASSGAGHNSPLHF
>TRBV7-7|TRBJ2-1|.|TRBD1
TGTGCTAGCAGCTTAGTGACAGGGGGCAGGGGTGAGCAGTTCTTC
CASSLVTGGRGEQFF
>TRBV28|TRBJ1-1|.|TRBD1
TGTGCCAGCTTCCTCGGGACAGGGGCCACTGAAGCTTTCTTT
CASFLGTGATEAFF
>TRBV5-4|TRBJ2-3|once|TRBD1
TGTGCCAGCAGCCCGACAGGGAGCACAGATACGCAGTATTTT
CASSPTGSTDTQYF
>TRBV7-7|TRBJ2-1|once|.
TGTGCTAGCAGCTTAAACCCAACTAGGGGGAGTGAGCAGTTCTTC
CASSLNPTRGSEQFF
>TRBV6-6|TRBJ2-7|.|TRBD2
TGTGCCAGCAGTGGAGCGGGAGGGGCGTCCTACGAGCAGTACTTC
CASSGAGGASYEQYF
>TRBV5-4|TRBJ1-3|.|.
TGTGCCAGCAGCTTGGGAGCATCTGGAAACACCATATATTTT
CASSLGASGNTIYF
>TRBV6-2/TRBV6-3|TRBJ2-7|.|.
TGTGCCAGCAGCCAAGGTAGCCTATCTTACGAGCAGTACTTC
CASSQGSLSYEQYF
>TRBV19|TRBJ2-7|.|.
TGTGCCAGTAGTATCGGAGTTAGCTCCTACGAGCAGTACTTC
CASSIGVSSYEQYF
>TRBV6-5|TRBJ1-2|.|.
TGTGCCAGCAGTTACTCGGGCGGGATCTATGGCTACACCTTC
CASSYSGGIYGYTF
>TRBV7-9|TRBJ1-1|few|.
TGTGCCAGCAGCCCCAAAGAGGACACTGAAGCTTTCTTT
CASSPKEDTEAFF
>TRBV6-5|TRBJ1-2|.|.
TGTGCCAGCAGTTACGGGGCCGCTCGTAAAACCTATGGCTACACCTTC
CASSYGAARKTYGYTF
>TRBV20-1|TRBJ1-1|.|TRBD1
TGCAGGGGACAGGGGAATGCGGAAGCTTTCTTT
CRGQGNAEAFF
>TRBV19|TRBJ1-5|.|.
TGTGCCAGCCGGGCCGGCGGGGACTATAGCAATCAGCCCCAGCATTTT
CASRAGGDYSNQPQHF
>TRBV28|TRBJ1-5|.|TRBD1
TGTGCCAGCAGTTGGGACAGTTCTAGCAATCAGCCCCAGCATTTT
CASSWDSSSNQPQHF
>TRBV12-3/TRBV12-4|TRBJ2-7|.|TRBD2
TGTGCCAGCAGTTTATCGGGGGGCTACGAGCAGTACTTC
CASSLSGGYEQYF
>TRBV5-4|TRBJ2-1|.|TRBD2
TGTGCCAGCAGCGGGGGCAGAGGGACTAGGACTTACAATGAGCAGTTCTTC
CASSGGRGTRTYNEQFF
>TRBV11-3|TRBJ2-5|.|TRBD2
TGTGCCAGCAGCGAAGACGGGACTAGGGATGAGACCCAGTACTTC
CASSEDGTRDETQYF